Below are 17 T cell receptor beta chains sequenced from a single sample in a study of T cell changes during pregnancy in multiple sclerosis. Libraries were prepared by immunoSEQ multiplex PCR; TCRdb keeps only in-frame clonotypes and omits some of them. This sample has about 99,000 clones, with around 93% found just once. The specimen was peripheral blood, collected after pregnancy. These receptors all stem from a female donor with multiple sclerosis, enrolled in a pregnancy study.

The rearrangement joins TRBV7-6 to TRBJ1-2, with D unclear. Between the trimmed V and J ends, which lost 3 bases and 7 bases, there was a span of 12 bases. From germline, CDR1 is SGHVS and CDR2 FNYEAQ. This CDR3 has 13 amino acids. The CDR3 sequence is CASSFAARGGYTF. CDR3 sequence (DNA): TGTGCCAGCAGCTTCGCCGCGAGAGGTGGCTACACCTTC. The full variable domain, with the rest looked up from reference TRBV7-6 and TRBJ1-2, is GAGVSQSPRYKVTKRGQDVALRCDPISGHVSLYWYRQALGQGPEFLTYFNYEAQQDKSGLPNDRFSAERPEGSISTLTIQRTEQRDSAMYRCASSFAARGGYTFGSGTRLTVV.

This clone was seen once. The genes are TRBV5-1 and TRBJ1-4, with 7 bases aligning to TRBD1. The V and J ends lost 4 bases and 0 bases, in that order; junction bases with no gene match: 0. The CDR3 has 14 residues. Looked up from germline, CDR1 is SGHRS and CDR2 is YFSETQ. CDR3 residues: CASSGTATNEKLFF. CDR3 bases: TGCGCCAGCAGCGGGACAGCAACTAATGAAAAACTGTTTTTT.

This rearrangement joins TRBV14 to TRBJ2-1; unclear D gene. The CDR3 contains 13 residues. Trimming took off 5 bases at V and 0 bases at J, with 5 bases between the two ends. Germline V gene sequence: CDR1 SGHDN, CDR2 FVKESK. The DNA for the CDR3 is TGTGCCAGCAGCTCAGACTCCTACAATGAGCAGTTCTTC. Its translation: CASSSDSYNEQFF.

This chain connects TRBV14 to TRBJ1-2; D possibly corresponds to TRBD1 (6 bases). V lost 4 bases and J 1 base, leaving 16 bases between the germline ends. This CDR3 has 16 residues. Germline V gene lookup returns CDR1 SGHDN and CDR2 FVKESK. CDR3 in DNA: TGTGCCAGCAGCCCCCTACGGGGGGCGGATAACTATGGCTACACCTTC. Its protein product is CASSPLRGADNYGYTF.

The chain has TRBV5-1 and TRBJ2-5, with 7 positions matching TRBD1. CDR1 SGHRS and CDR2 YFSETQ come from the germline V gene. The CDR3 consists of 13 residues. V lost 2 bases, J lost 3 bases, and 1 base stayed unmatched. The CDR3 DNA follows: TGCGCCAGCAGCTTAGGGGGCAAAGAGACCCAGTACTTC. This codes for CASSLGGKETQYF.

The chain recombines TRBV5-1 with TRBJ1-4; 9 bases line up with TRBD1. This CDR3 contains 15 residues. Germline V lookup: CDR1 SGHRS, CDR2 YFSETQ. Germline trimming cut 0 bases from V and 8 bases from J; bases unmatched to any gene: 5. This chain's CDR3 is CASSLGQGVTEKLFF. CDR3 in DNA: TGCGCCAGCAGCTTGGGACAGGGGGTAACCGAAAAACTGTTTTTT. The full variable domain, its missing parts supplied by reference TRBV5-1 and TRBJ1-4, is KAGVTQTPRYLIKTRGQQVTLSCSPISGHRSVSWYQQTPGQGLQFLFEYFSETQRNKGNFPGRFSGRQFSNSRSEMNVSTLELGDSALYLCASSLGQGVTEKLFFGSGTQLSVL.

J is TRBJ2-7 and V is TRBV30, with 7 bases identical to TRBD2. CDR1 is GTSNPN and CDR2 is SVGIG in the germline V gene (reference sequence). With V trimmed by 4 bases and J by 3 bases, 6 bases remained unmatched. This CDR3 has 13 residues. The CDR3 DNA sequence: TGTGCCTGGACTCTAGCGGACATCTACGAGCAGTACTTC. Protein product: CAWTLADIYEQYF.

The rearrangement uses TRBV19 and TRBJ2-3; 7 bases match TRBD1. With 5 bases clipped from V and 2 bases from J, the junction kept 7 bases outside the gene matches. CDR3 length equals 15 residues. Germline CDR1 LNHDA, CDR2 SQIVND (reference sequence). The CDR3 bases are TGTGCCAGTAGTCGGGACAGCTACTCCACAGATACGCAGTATTTT. This sequence encodes CASSRDSYSTDTQYF. The full variable domain, its missing parts supplied by reference TRBV19 and TRBJ2-3, is DGGITQSPKYLFRKEGQNVTLSCEQNLNHDAMYWYRQDPGQGLRLIYYSQIVNDFQKGDIAEGYSVSREKKESFPLTVTSAQKNPTAFYLCASSRDSYSTDTQYFGPGTRLTVL.

The chain joins TRBV5-1 to TRBJ1-3, with TRBD1 matching 10 bases. The junction had 15 bases not matched to a gene; V was cut back by 5 bases and J by 4 bases. Germline V gene sequence: CDR1 SGHRS, CDR2 YFSETQ. This CDR3 region has 18 residues. CDR3 residues: CASRTGTGVLTRGNTIYF. The CDR3, as DNA: TGCGCCAGCAGGACCGGGACAGGGGTTCTAACGCGCGGAAACACCATATATTTT.

The table lists this clone with a few counts. V is TRBV7-9 and J is TRBJ1-2, with TRBD1 identical over 9 bases. The J segment lost 4 bases and the V segment lost 5 bases, leaving 8 bases of the junction unmatched. This CDR3 has 15 residues. The germline V gene encodes CDR1 SEHNR and CDR2 FQNEAQ (reference sequence). The CDR3 is CASSHGTGTGYGYTF. CDR3 nucleotide sequence: TGTGCCAGCAGCCACGGGACAGGGACGGGCTATGGCTACACCTTC.

The rearrangement uses TRBV4-1 and TRBJ2-3; no definite D call. Germline CDR1 is MGHRA and CDR2 is YSYEKL. Trimming took 0 bases from V and 4 from J, leaving 5 bases between them. The CDR3 covers 13 residues. CDR3 sequence reads: CASSQEFSDTQYF. The CDR3 region has the DNA TGCGCCAGCAGCCAAGAGTTCTCAGATACGCAGTATTTT.

This chain connects TRBV23-1 to TRBJ2-5, with 15 bases matching TRBD2. TRBV23-1 counts as an open reading frame of uncertain function. The CDR3 covers 17 residues. J gave up 5 bases and V 3 bases, and 7 bases lay outside the gene matches. CDR3 sequence: CASSHRTSGRAGETQYF. The CDR3 DNA sequence: TGCGCCAGCAGTCACCGGACTAGCGGGAGGGCGGGGGAGACCCAGTACTTC.

The chain combines TRBV19 with TRBJ2-1, with 10 nucleotides matching TRBD2. The CDR3 has 16 amino acids. The trim removed 0 bases at V and 4 bases at J, leaving 3 bases unmatched. The germline gives CDR1 LNHDA, CDR2 SQIVND (reference sequence). CDR3 nucleotides: TGTGCCAGTAGTATAGATCGGACTAGCGGATACAATGAGCAGTTCTTC. This codes for CASSIDRTSGYNEQFF.

This chain links TRBV9 with TRBJ2-1; D is possibly TRBD2 (5 bases). V was clipped by 0 bases and J by 7 bases, with 14 bases between them. This CDR3 is 15 amino acids long. CDR1 and CDR2 (germline): SGDLS, YYNGEE. The CDR3: CASSVEGQTGNEQFF. The CDR3 bases are TGTGCCAGCAGCGTAGAGGGTCAAACGGGGAATGAGCAGTTCTTC.

The chain links TRBV6-4 to TRBJ1-2; 7 bases line up with TRBD1. Germline loops: CDR1 MRHNA, CDR2 SNTAGT. This CDR3 has 15 residues. V trimming: 4 bases; J trimming: 5 bases; junction bases outside the gene matches: 10. CDR3 nucleotide sequence: TGTGCCAGCAGTGCAGAGGGGGCGTATGGATATGGCTACACCTTC. This sequence encodes CASSAEGAYGYGYTF.

The chain is built from TRBV27 and TRBJ2-2, with TRBD1 matching over 10 bases. Germline V lookup: CDR1 MNHEY, CDR2 SMNVEV (reference sequence). V gave up 3 bases and J gave up 6 bases; unmatched junction bases: 7. The CDR3 has 16 residues. DNA of the CDR3: TGTGCCAGCAGTTTGCAAGACAGGGGGCCGGCCGGGGAGCTGTTTTTT. Protein sequence: CASSLQDRGPAGELFF.

The chain is built from TRBV19 and TRBJ1-5; TRBD1 agrees at 7 bases. From germline, CDR1 is LNHDA and CDR2 SQIVND (reference sequence). Germline trimming cut 9 bases from V and 3 bases from J; bases unmatched to any gene: 8. The CDR3 loop spans 14 amino acids. CDR3 coding DNA: TGTGCCAGCACGGGACAGAGAATCAATCAGCCCCAGCATTTT. Protein sequence: CASTGQRINQPQHF.